This section outlines one T cell receptor (beta chain) sequence together with its context. Germline trimming cut 4 bases from V and 5 bases from J; bases unmatched to any gene: 9. Germline values: CDR1 SSHAT, CDR2 FNYEAQ (reference sequence). The CDR3 is made up of 16 amino acids. Treatment specified: randomized to nivolumab then ipilimumab (arm A) or the reverse (arm B). Data came from immunoSEQ multiplex PCR; TCRdb stores just in-frame clones and leaves some out. The sample records 15,000 to 20,000 clones, 26% being singletons. This record belongs to a study of sequential checkpoint blockade in melanoma. Study summary: After nivolumab or ipilimumab alone, about two dozen patients had week-13 rebiopsies.

The chain recombines TRBV7-7 with TRBJ2-1; 9 bases are shared with TRBD2. The specimen comprised tumor tissue (inferred from file names), sampled from a patient given nivolumab and ipilimumab in sequence. The sequence came from a human donor with melanoma. The CDR3 sequence is CASSSTGTSRDNEQFF. As DNA, the CDR3 is TGTGCCAGCAGCTCGACCGGGACTAGCAGAGACAATGAGCAGTTCTTC.